These 5 T cell receptor beta chains were sequenced from one sample in a study of T cells expressing NK-cell markers. One entry per CDR3 protein, without DNA, is what TCRdb gives after re-calling the 5' RACE reads. The sample has under 500,000 distinct CDR3 sequences, and its top ten clones hold 7.3%. The material sequenced was blood T cells: a sorted CD56 or NKG2C T cell subset, CD4+ or CD8+ T cells, or bulk PBMC T cells (not recorded which). Receptors originate from a woman aged 18 to 75 in good health.

The chain carries TRBV5-6 and TRBJ2-3; the D call of TRBD2 rests on TCRdb alone, since no DNA is present to check it. CDR3 length: 16 amino acids. CDR1 is SGHDT, CDR2 YYEEEE, per germline. CDR3 sequence: CASSLRFAGDRDTQYF.

The chain links TRBV5-1 to TRBJ2-6. CDR3 length: 14 residues. Per the germline V gene, CDR1 is SGHRS and CDR2 is YFSETQ. CDR3 in amino acids: CASRVNSGANVLTF.

V usage is TRBV7-2 and J usage is TRBJ2-1. The CDR3 contains 15 residues. Per germline, CDR1 SGHTA and CDR2 FQGNSA. CDR3 loop: CASRYDLSSYNEQFF.

The gene calls are TRBV5-1 and TRBJ2-5. Germline V gene data show CDR1 as SGHRS and CDR2 as YFSETQ. The CDR3 has 15 amino acids. CDR3 loop: CASSLVGVVQETQYF.

V and J are TRBV20-1 and TRBJ2-7; the D call of TRBD1 rests on TCRdb alone, since no DNA is present to check it. The CDR3 sequence is 15 residues long. CDR1 and CDR2 from the germline V gene are DFQATT and SNEGSKA (reference sequence). The CDR3 is CSATTGTGSSGEQYF.